Sequencing of this T cell receptor beta chain was carried out in a study of blood T cell repertoires in COVID-19. In the study overall: Sites in the United States, Italy and Spain provided acute and convalescent COVID-19 samples.

This CDR3 is 11 amino acids long. Germline CDR1 and CDR2: DFQATT and SNEGSKA (reference sequence). V lost 0 bases to trimming and J lost 10 bases, with 9 bases between them. The method was immunoSEQ multiplex PCR; TCRdb's version includes in-frame clones alone and lacks a portion of them. The sample lists roughly 78,000 clones, 80% occurring once. The clonotype was recovered from a man between 45 and 60 years old with COVID-19, enrolled during active disease. Input material: peripheral blood. The chain carries TRBV20-1 and TRBJ1-2; perhaps TRBD1 as D (5 bases). The CDR3 DNA reads as TGCAGTGCTAGAGATAGCAGGGCCTACACCTTC. Protein product: CSARDSRAYTF.